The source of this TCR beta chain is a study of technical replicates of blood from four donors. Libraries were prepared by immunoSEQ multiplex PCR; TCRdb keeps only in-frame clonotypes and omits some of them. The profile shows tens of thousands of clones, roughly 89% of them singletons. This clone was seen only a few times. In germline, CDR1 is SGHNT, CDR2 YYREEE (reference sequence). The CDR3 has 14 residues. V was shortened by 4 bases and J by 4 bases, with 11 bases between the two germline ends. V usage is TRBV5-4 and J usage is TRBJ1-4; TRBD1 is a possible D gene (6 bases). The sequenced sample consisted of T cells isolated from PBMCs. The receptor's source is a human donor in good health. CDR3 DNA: TGTGCCAGCAGCCCGGACAGATTTAATGAAAAACTGTTTTTT. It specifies CASSPDRFNEKLFF.